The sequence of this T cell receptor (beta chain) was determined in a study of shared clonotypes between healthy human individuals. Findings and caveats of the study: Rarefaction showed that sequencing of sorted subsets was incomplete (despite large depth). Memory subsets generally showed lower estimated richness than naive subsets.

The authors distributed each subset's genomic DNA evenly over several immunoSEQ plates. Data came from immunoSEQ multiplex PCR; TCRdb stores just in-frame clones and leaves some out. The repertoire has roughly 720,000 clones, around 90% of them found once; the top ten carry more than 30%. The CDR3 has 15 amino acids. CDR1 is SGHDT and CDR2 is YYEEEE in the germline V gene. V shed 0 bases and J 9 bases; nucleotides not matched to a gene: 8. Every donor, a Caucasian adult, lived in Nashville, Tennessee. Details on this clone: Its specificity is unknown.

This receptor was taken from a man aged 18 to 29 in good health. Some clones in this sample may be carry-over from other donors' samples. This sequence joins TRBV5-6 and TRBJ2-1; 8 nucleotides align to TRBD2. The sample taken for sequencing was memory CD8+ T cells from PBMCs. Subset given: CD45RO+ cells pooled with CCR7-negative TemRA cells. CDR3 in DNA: TGTGCCAGCAGCTTGGCGGGAGGGGTAGGGATTGAGCAGTTCTTC. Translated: CASSLAGGVGIEQFF.